A selection of T cell receptor beta chains follows, all from one sample in a study of blood T cell repertoires in COVID-19. The assay was immunoSEQ multiplex PCR, and TCRdb's table has in-frame clones only and misses some. The top ten hold approximately 3% of the sample, which has approximately 140,000 clones, about 83% seen once. The sequenced material came from PBMCs or T cells enriched from blood (not recorded which). These receptors originate from a woman in her forties or fifties with acute COVID-19. Both conserved end residues are part of each CDR3. A D gene is named only where the DNA matches it firmly. Some rows mark clone size as missing; the rest say once, few, many or name a class of expanded clone.

d_call	clone_size	j_call	cdr3_length	v_call	cdr3_aa	cdr3_nt
-	-	TRBJ2-7	12	TRBV20-1	CSASGGGYEQYF	TGCAGTGCTAGTGGAGGAGGCTACGAGCAGTACTTC
-	-	TRBJ2-1	14	TRBV6-1	CASSEGDWVNEQFF	TGTGCCAGCAGTGAAGGTGACTGGGTTAATGAGCAGTTCTTC
-	few	TRBJ2-1	14	TRBV7-3	CASSLAGAYNEQFF	TGTGCCAGCAGCTTGGCCGGGGCCTACAATGAGCAGTTCTTC
TRBD1	-	TRBJ2-1	16	TRBV7-6	CASSSTGVSPYNEQFF	TGTGCCAGCAGCTCCACAGGGGTGAGCCCCTACAATGAGCAGTTCTTC
-	-	TRBJ2-1	13	TRBV13	CASATNIYNEQFF	TGTGCCAGCGCCACTAATATCTACAATGAGCAGTTCTTC
-	-	TRBJ1-5	15	TRBV19	CASSSGVVGNQPQHF	TGTGCCAGTAGCTCAGGGGTCGTGGGCAATCAGCCCCAGCATTTT
TRBD2	-	TRBJ2-5	14	TRBV15	CATSRGETSETQYF	TGTGCCACCAGCCGGGGGGAAACGAGCGAGACCCAGTACTTC
-	-	TRBJ2-6	16	TRBV19	CASSIIAGAGANVLTF	TGTGCCAGTAGTATTATCGCGGGGGCAGGGGCCAACGTCCTGACTTTC
-	-	TRBJ2-7	14	TRBV21-1	CASIPPAEYYEQYF	TGTGCCAGCATCCCCCCAGCGGAGTACTACGAGCAGTACTTC
-	-	TRBJ2-5	15	TRBV7-6	CASSLGGLQGETQYF	TGTGCCAGCAGCTTAGGGGGGCTACAGGGAGAGACCCAGTACTTC
-	once	TRBJ1-2	13	TRBV10-2	CASKGESGYGYTF	TGCGCCAGCAAGGGGGAGTCAGGGTATGGCTACACCTTC
TRBD1	few	TRBJ1-4	14	TRBV19	CASSSQGASGKLFF	TGTGCCAGTAGTTCTCAGGGGGCGTCGGGAAAACTGTTTTTT
-	-	TRBJ1-4	13	TRBV28	CASRRQSNEKLFF	TGTGCCAGCAGGAGACAGTCCAATGAAAAACTGTTTTTT
-	-	TRBJ2-6	18	TRBV27	CASSLLGGAVAGANVLTF	TGTGCCAGCAGTTTATTAGGGGGAGCAGTAGCTGGGGCCAACGTCCTGACTTTC
-	-	TRBJ2-2	16	TRBV5-1	CASRTPGQPGEGELFF	TGCGCCAGCCGAACCCCTGGACAGCCCGGCGAAGGGGAGCTGTTTTTT
-	-	TRBJ2-7	14	TRBV2	CASSGDGSMSEQYF	TGTGCCAGCAGTGGAGACGGGAGTATGTCCGAGCAGTACTTC
TRBD1	-	TRBJ1-2	13	TRBV28	CASNTGDRGGYTF	TGTGCCAGCAATACAGGGGACAGGGGCGGCTACACCTTC
-	-	TRBJ1-4	15	TRBV28	CASTLSTGSGEKLFF	TGTGCCAGCACCCTATCGACAGGTTCAGGGGAAAAACTGTTTTTT
TRBD2	-	TRBJ2-5	17	TRBV25-1	CASSAKPGLAGGETQYF	TGTGCCAGCAGTGCGAAGCCGGGACTAGCGGGTGGCGAGACCCAGTACTTC
TRBD1	once	TRBJ1-5	14	TRBV5-1	CASSSTGGNQPQHF	TGCGCCAGCAGCTCGACAGGGGGCAATCAGCCCCAGCATTTT
-	-	TRBJ1-6	14	TRBV30	CAWRTVPQGSPLHF	TGTGCCTGGCGGACCGTACCCCAGGGTTCACCCCTCCACTTT
TRBD1	-	TRBJ1-3	15	TRBV19	CASGRRQGSGNTIYF	TGTGCCAGTGGCCGACGACAGGGATCTGGAAACACCATATATTTT
TRBD2	few	TRBJ2-1	15	TRBV7-9	CAGRETSGTRGEQFF	TGTGCCGGGAGAGAGACTAGCGGTACGCGGGGTGAGCAGTTCTTC
TRBD1	-	TRBJ1-2	15	TRBV2	CASPVGQGINYGYTF	TGTGCCAGCCCAGTCGGACAGGGTATTAACTATGGCTACACCTTC
-	-	TRBJ1-1	15	TRBV19	CASSKGSGTNTEAFF	TGTGCCAGTAGTAAAGGGTCCGGGACAAACACTGAAGCTTTCTTT
-	-	TRBJ2-1	15	TRBV6-1	CASSEWSSEDNEQFF	TGTGCCAGCAGTGAGTGGTCTAGCGAGGACAATGAGCAGTTCTTC
-	-	TRBJ1-1	12	TRBV9	CASSGGGTEAFF	TGTGCCAGCAGCGGCGGTGGGACTGAAGCTTTCTTT
-	-	TRBJ2-5	13	TRBV6-2/TRBV6-3	CASSYAERETQYF	TGTGCCAGCAGTTACGCCGAGCGGGAGACCCAGTACTTC
-	-	TRBJ2-5	15	TRBV27	CASSLQGGTQETQYF	TGTGCCAGCAGTTTGCAGGGGGGCACACAAGAGACCCAGTACTTC
-	-	TRBJ1-2	13	TRBV7-2	CASSPSTGEGYTF	TGTGCCAGCAGCCCTTCCACAGGTGAAGGCTACACCTTC
TRBD2	-	TRBJ2-1	17	TRBV9	CASSLGTSGSPYNEQFF	TGTGCCAGCAGCCTCGGGACTAGCGGGAGCCCCTACAATGAGCAGTTCTTC
TRBD1	-	TRBJ2-1	14	TRBV7-9	CASSGTGGHNEQFF	TGTGCCAGCAGCGGGACAGGGGGACACAATGAGCAGTTCTTC
-	-	TRBJ1-3	15	TRBV25-1	CASSDPGRTGNTIYF	TGTGCCAGCAGTGACCCAGGGAGGACTGGAAACACCATATATTTT
-	once	TRBJ2-3	14	TRBV5-4	CASSSGGSTDTQYF	TGTGCCAGCAGCTCCGGGGGTAGCACAGATACGCAGTATTTT
-	-	TRBJ2-2	12	TRBV9	CASSVGPGELFF	TGTGCCAGCAGCGTAGGGCCCGGGGAGCTGTTTTTT
-	-	TRBJ1-6	15	TRBV14	CASSQAPGWRSPLHF	TGTGCCAGCAGCCAAGCACCTGGTTGGAGATCACCCCTCCACTTT
TRBD1	once	TRBJ1-1	12	TRBV6-4	CASSGDRGEAFF	TGTGCCAGCAGTGGGGACAGGGGTGAAGCTTTCTTT
-	-	TRBJ2-3	14	TRBV19	CASSSIQGPDTQYF	TGTGCCAGTAGTAGCATTCAGGGCCCCGATACGCAGTATTTT
TRBD1	-	TRBJ1-5	14	TRBV5-1	CASSPTGINQPQHF	TGCGCCAGCAGCCCGACAGGGATAAATCAGCCCCAGCATTTT
TRBD1	-	TRBJ2-6	15	TRBV30	CACEDRVSGANVLTF	TGTGCCTGTGAGGACAGGGTCTCTGGGGCCAACGTCCTGACTTTC
TRBD1	few	TRBJ1-5	15	TRBV19	CASSPTGTLYQPQHF	TGTGCCAGTAGCCCGACAGGGACTTTATATCAGCCCCAGCATTTT
-	once	TRBJ2-3	15	TRBV5-1	CASSGIGENTDTQYF	TGCGCCAGCAGCGGGATAGGGGAAAACACAGATACGCAGTATTTT
-	-	TRBJ2-1	13	TRBV7-3	CASSAASYNEQFF	TGTGCCAGCAGCGCCGCGTCATACAATGAGCAGTTCTTC
-	-	TRBJ2-3	15	TRBV9	CASSAGGAYTDTQYF	TGTGCCAGCAGCGCAGGAGGGGCATACACAGATACGCAGTATTTT
-	-	TRBJ2-1	17	TRBV27	CAGYAKTGHNSYNEQFF	TGTGCCGGGTACGCTAAAACGGGACATAACTCCTACAATGAGCAGTTCTTC
-	-	TRBJ2-5	12	TRBV19	CARKRGGETQYF	TGTGCCAGAAAGAGGGGGGGAGAGACCCAGTACTTC
-	-	TRBJ2-3	13	TRBV24-1	CATSEHRTDTQYF	TGTGCCACCAGTGAACACCGCACAGATACGCAGTATTTT
TRBD2	-	TRBJ2-3	15	TRBV7-2	CASSLLAGGTDTQYF	TGTGCCAGCAGCCTACTAGCGGGAGGCACAGATACGCAGTATTTT
TRBD1	-	TRBJ1-2	14	TRBV28	CASSSSGTDGGYTF	TGTGCCAGCAGTTCCTCCGGGACAGATGGTGGCTACACCTTC
TRBD2	-	TRBJ2-3	16	TRBV9	CASSPLGGAVTDTQYF	TGTGCCAGCAGCCCTCTCGGGGGGGCAGTCACAGATACGCAGTATTTT
-	few	TRBJ2-2	13	TRBV24-1	CATSLSGTGELFF	TGTGCCACCAGTCTTTCAGGGACCGGGGAGCTGTTTTTT
-	-	TRBJ2-1	11	TRBV29-1	CSVAPGNEQFF	TGCAGCGTAGCCCCCGGGAATGAGCAGTTCTTC